Following are 5 T cell receptor beta chains from one sample sequenced in a study of shared T cell receptors in the human thymus. Profiling relied on immunoSEQ multiplex PCR, and the TCRdb table lists in-frame clones only, not all of them. This table has about 380,000 clones, approximately 95% appearing once. Sequencing used thymocytes. The receptors here all came from a human donor.

The rearrangement links TRBV12-5 to TRBJ1-3; 9 nucleotides agree with TRBD1. CDR1 is LGHNT, CDR2 FRNRAP, per germline. The J segment lost 0 bases and the V segment lost 4 bases, leaving 10 bases of the junction unmatched. This CDR3 region has 18 residues. CDR3 DNA: TGTGCTAGTGGTTCGGACCCGGGACAGGGAAGCTCTGGAAACACCATATATTTT. Its translation is CASGSDPGQGSSGNTIYF.

The V and J genes are TRBV25-1 and TRBJ2-3, with 8 bases matching TRBD1. The ends lost 4 bases at V and 1 base at J; junction bases unmatched: 7. Germline lookup yields CDR1 MGHDK and CDR2 SYGVNS. CDR3 length: 16 residues. The CDR3: CASSGGQGLRTDTQYF. Written as DNA, the CDR3 is TGTGCCAGCAGTGGAGGACAGGGACTCCGCACAGATACGCAGTATTTT.

The chain carries TRBV28 and TRBJ2-7; TRBD2 is a possible D gene (5 bases). The CDR3 covers 12 residues. Per the germline V gene, CDR1 is MDHEN and CDR2 is SYDVKM. V gave up 6 bases and J gave up 12 bases, with 18 bases separating them. CDR3 sequence (DNA): TGTGCCAGCAGCTCAGCGGCACGTTTATCGTACTTC. Translating gives CASSSAARLSYF. The full variable domain, rest sourced from reference TRBV28 and TRBJ2-7, is DVKVTQSSRYLVKRTGEKVFLECVQDMDHENMFWYRQDPGLGLRLIYFSYDVKMKEKGDIPEGYSVSREKKERFSLILESASTNQTSMYLCASSSAARLSYFGPGTRLTVT.

The rearrangement joins TRBV6-5 to TRBJ1-3; 8 bases map to TRBD1. This CDR3 has 16 amino acids. The trim removed 4 bases at V and 1 base at J, leaving 6 bases unmatched. CDR1 MNHEY and CDR2 SVGAGI come from the germline V gene. In DNA, the CDR3 is TGTGCCAGCAGTTTTGGACAGGGCTTTTCTGGAAACACCATATATTTT. It translates to CASSFGQGFSGNTIYF.

The chain uses TRBV6-1 and TRBJ2-7, with 7 bases identical to TRBD1. J gave up 2 bases and V 6 bases, and 4 bases lay outside the gene matches. Looked up from germline, CDR1 is MNHNS and CDR2 is SASEGT. The CDR3 is 13 amino acids. For the CDR3, the DNA is TGTGCCAGCAGGGAGACAGGGACCTACGAGCAGTACTTC. Translated: CASRETGTYEQYF.